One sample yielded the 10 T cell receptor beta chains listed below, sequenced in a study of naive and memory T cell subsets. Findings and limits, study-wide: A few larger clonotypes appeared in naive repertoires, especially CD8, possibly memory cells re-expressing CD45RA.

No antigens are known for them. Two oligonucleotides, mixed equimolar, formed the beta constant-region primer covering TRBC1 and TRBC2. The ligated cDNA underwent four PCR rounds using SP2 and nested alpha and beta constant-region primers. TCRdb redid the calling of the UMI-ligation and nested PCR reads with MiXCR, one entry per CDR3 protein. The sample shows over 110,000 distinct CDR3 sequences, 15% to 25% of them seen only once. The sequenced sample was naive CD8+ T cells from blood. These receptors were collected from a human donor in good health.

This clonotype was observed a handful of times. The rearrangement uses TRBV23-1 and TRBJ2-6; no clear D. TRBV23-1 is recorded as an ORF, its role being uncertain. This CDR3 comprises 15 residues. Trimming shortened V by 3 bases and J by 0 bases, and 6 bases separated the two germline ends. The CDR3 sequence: CASSHISSGANVLTF. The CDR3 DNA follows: TGCGCCAGCAGTCATATTAGCTCTGGGGCCAACGTCCTGACTTTC.

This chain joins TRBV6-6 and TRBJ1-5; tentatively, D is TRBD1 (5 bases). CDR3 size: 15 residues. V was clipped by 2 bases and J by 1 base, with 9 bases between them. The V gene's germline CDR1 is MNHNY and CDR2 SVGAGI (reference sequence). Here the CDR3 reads CASSYVRDSNQPQHF. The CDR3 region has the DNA TGTGCCAGCAGTTACGTCCGGGACAGCAATCAGCCCCAGCATTTT.

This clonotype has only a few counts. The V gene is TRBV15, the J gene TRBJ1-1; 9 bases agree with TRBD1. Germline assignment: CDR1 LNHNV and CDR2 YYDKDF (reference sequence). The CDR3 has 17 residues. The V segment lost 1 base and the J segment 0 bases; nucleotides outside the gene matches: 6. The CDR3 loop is CATSRGRGTGMNTEAFF. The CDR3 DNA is TGTGCCACCAGCAGAGGCCGGGGGACAGGGATGAACACTGAAGCTTTCTTT.

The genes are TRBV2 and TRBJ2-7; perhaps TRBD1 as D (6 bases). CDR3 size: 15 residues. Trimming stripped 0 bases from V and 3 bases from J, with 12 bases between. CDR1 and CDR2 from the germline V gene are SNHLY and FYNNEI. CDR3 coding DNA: TGTGCCAGCAGTGAAGCGCTAGGGGGAAACTACGAGCAGTACTTC. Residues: CASSEALGGNYEQYF.

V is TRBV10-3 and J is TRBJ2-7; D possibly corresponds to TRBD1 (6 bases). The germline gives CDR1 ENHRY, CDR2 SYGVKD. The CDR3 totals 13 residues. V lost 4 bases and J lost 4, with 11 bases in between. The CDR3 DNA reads TGTGCCATCAGTGCCACAGGGCAGTACGAGCAGTACTTC. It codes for CAISATGQYEQYF.

The DNA of the CDR3 is TGTGCCAGCAGCTCAAATTCCGGACTAGGAGAGACCCAGTACTTC. Translation gives CASSSNSGLGETQYF. This chain joins TRBV7-9 and TRBJ2-5, with TRBD2 matching over 7 bases. Per germline, CDR1 SEHNR and CDR2 FQNEAQ (reference sequence). The CDR3 contains 15 residues. The ends lost 4 bases at V and 4 bases at J; junction bases unmatched: 9. The full variable domain, completed using reference TRBV7-9 and TRBJ2-5, is DTGVSQNPRHKITKRGQNVTFRCDPISEHNRLYWYRQTLGQGPEFLTYFQNEAQLEKSRLLSDRFSAERPKGSFSTLEIQRTEQGDSAMYLCASSSNSGLGETQYFGPGTRLLVL.

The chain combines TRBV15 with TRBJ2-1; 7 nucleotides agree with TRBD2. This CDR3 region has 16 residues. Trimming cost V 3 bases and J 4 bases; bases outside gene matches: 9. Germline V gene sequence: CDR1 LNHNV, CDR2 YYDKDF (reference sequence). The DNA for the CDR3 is TGTGCCACCAGCAGGTCAGCGGGATTCGGTTACAATGAGCAGTTCTTC. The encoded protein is CATSRSAGFGYNEQFF.

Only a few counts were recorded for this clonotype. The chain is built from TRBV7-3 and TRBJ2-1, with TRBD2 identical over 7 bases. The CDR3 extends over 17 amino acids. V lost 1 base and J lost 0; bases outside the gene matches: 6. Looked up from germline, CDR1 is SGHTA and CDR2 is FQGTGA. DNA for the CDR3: TGTGCCAGCAGCTTAAACGGGGGAGGGCCCTCCTACAATGAGCAGTTCTTC. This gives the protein CASSLNGGGPSYNEQFF.

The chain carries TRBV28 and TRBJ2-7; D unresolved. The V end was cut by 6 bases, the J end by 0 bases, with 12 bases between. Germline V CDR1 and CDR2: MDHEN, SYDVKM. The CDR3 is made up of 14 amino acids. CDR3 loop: CASSWTASSYEQYF. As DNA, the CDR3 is TGTGCCAGCAGCTGGACGGCGAGCTCCTACGAGCAGTACTTC.

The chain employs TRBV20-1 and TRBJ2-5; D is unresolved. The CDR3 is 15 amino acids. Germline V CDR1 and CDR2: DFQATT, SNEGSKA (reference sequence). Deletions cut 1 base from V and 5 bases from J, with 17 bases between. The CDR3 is CSARVDLEWRETQYF. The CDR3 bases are TGCAGTGCTAGAGTTGACCTAGAGTGGCGGGAGACCCAGTACTTC.